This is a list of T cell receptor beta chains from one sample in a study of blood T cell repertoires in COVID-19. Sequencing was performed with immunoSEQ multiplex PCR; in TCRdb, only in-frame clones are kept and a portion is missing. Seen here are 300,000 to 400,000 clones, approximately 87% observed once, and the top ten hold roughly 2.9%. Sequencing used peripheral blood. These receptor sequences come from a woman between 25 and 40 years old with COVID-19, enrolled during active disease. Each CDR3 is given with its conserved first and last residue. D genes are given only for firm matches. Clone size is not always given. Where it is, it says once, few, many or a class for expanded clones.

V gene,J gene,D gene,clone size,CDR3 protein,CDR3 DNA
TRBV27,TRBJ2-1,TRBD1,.,CASSSTGVRYNEQFF,TGTGCCAGCAGTTCAACAGGGGTAAGGTACAATGAGCAGTTCTTC
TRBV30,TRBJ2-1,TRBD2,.,CAWSESSGGQFF,TGTGCCTGGAGCGAATCTAGCGGAGGGCAGTTCTTC
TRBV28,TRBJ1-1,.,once,CASSLLGGAATEAFF,TGTGCCAGCAGTTTACTAGGGGGAGCTGCCACTGAAGCTTTCTTT
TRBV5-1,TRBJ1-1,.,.,CASSLGQGRRTEAFF,TGCGCCAGCAGCTTGGGCCAGGGGCGGAGAACTGAAGCTTTCTTT
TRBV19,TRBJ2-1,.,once,CASSIERVYNEQFF,TGTGCCTCTAGTATTGAGCGGGTCTACAATGAGCAGTTCTTC
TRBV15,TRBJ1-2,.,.,CATSRWDTHYGYTF,TGTGCCACCAGCAGGTGGGACACCCACTATGGCTACACCTTC
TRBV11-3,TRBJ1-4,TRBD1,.,CASSPRGDRGPQLFF,TGTGCCAGCAGCCCAAGGGGGGACAGGGGACCCCAACTGTTTTTT
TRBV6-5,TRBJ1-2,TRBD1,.,CASSRGRDRNYGYTF,TGTGCCAGCAGCCGCGGTCGGGACAGGAACTATGGCTACACCTTC
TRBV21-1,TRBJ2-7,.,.,CASSSSGSLYEQYF,TGTGCCAGCAGCTCTAGCGGGAGTTTGTACGAGCAGTACTTC
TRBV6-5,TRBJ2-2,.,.,CASSTRQLTGELFF,TGTGCCAGCAGTACCCGACAGCTGACCGGGGAGCTGTTTTTT
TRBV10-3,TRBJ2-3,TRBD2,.,CAISGLAGVGTDTQYF,TGTGCCATCTCTGGACTAGCGGGAGTGGGGACAGATACGCAGTATTTT
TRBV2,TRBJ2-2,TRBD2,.,CASRIEGGPVTGELFF,TGTGCCAGCAGAATCGAGGGAGGGCCGGTCACCGGGGAGCTGTTTTTT
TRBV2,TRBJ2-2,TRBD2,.,CASSEPRPGLAAYTGELFF,TGTGCCAGCAGTGAACCCCGGCCGGGACTAGCGGCTTACACCGGGGAGCTGTTTTTT
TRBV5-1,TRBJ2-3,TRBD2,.,CASSLDSGGFVPQYF,TGCGCCAGCAGCTTGGATAGCGGGGGCTTTGTTCCGCAGTATTTT
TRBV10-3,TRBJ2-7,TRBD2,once,CAISGGLAGAYEQYF,TGTGCCATCAGTGGGGGACTAGCGGGAGCGTACGAGCAGTACTTC
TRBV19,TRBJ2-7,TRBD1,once,CASSLRGDREVYEQYF,TGTGCCAGTAGTCTGAGGGGGGACAGGGAAGTCTACGAGCAGTACTTC
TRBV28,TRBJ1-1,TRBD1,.,CASKRDREAFF,TGTGCCAGCAAGAGGGACAGAGAAGCTTTCTTT
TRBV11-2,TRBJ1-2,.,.,CASSLAQANYGYTF,TGTGCCAGCAGCTTGGCCCAGGCTAACTATGGCTACACCTTC
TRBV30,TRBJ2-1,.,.,CAWSFRNNYNEQFF,TGTGCCTGGAGTTTTAGAAATAATTACAATGAGCAGTTCTTC
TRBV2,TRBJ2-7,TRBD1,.,CASKGQAKSYEQYF,TGTGCCAGCAAGGGACAGGCAAAGTCCTACGAGCAGTACTTC
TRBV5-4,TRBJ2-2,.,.,CASSLAPSGELFF,TGTGCCAGCAGCTTGGCCCCTTCCGGGGAGCTGTTTTTT
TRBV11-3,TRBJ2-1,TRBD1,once,CASSDRGSSDEQFF,TGTGCCAGCAGCGACAGGGGATCATCGGATGAGCAGTTCTTC
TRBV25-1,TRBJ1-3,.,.,CASSEASGFSGNTIYF,TGTGCCAGCAGTGAAGCTTCAGGGTTCTCTGGAAACACCATATATTTT
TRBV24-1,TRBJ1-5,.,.,CATSDFRTAYQPQHF,TGTGCCACCAGTGATTTCCGGACAGCTTATCAGCCCCAGCATTTT
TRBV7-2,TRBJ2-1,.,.,CASSLVGRTNNEQFF,TGTGCCAGCAGCTTAGTGGGGAGAACTAACAATGAGCAGTTCTTC
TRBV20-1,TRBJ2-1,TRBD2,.,CSASSSRLAGLYEQFF,TGCAGTGCTAGTTCATCCCGACTAGCGGGACTCTATGAGCAGTTCTTC
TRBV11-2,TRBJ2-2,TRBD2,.,CASSLTSGILSGELFF,TGTGCCAGCAGCTTAACTAGCGGGATCCTTTCCGGGGAGCTGTTTTTT
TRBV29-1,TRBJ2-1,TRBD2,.,CSVGRTVNEQFF,TGCAGCGTCGGGAGGACTGTCAATGAGCAGTTCTTC
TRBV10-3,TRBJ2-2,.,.,CATSIGGSGTGELFF,TGTGCCACTTCAATCGGAGGTAGTGGCACCGGGGAGCTGTTTTTT
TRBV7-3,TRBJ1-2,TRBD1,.,CASSPGQGTGGYTF,TGTGCCAGCAGCCCAGGACAGGGGACGGGAGGCTACACCTTC
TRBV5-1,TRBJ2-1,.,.,CASSGSPPYNEQFF,TGCGCCAGCAGCGGTAGTCCTCCCTACAATGAGCAGTTCTTC
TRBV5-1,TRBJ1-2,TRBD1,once,CASSLVVGTGGGGYTF,TGCGCCAGCAGCTTGGTTGTGGGGACAGGGGGCGGTGGCTACACCTTC
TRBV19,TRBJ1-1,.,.,CASSIDRGSAFF,TGTGCCAGTAGTATAGACAGGGGCAGCGCTTTCTTT
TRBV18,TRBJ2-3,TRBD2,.,CASSPPLAGGTDTQYF,TGTGCCAGCTCACCACCGCTTGCGGGAGGGACAGATACGCAGTATTTT
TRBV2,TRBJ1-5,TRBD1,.,CASSGDRGRFQPQHF,TGTGCCAGCAGCGGGGACAGGGGGCGCTTTCAGCCCCAGCATTTT
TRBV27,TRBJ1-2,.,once,CASSLRGNYGYTF,TGTGCCAGCAGTTTAAGGGGAAACTATGGCTACACCTTC
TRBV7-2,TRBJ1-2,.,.,CASSLYQAADGYTF,TGTGCCAGCAGCTTATATCAGGCAGCTGATGGCTACACCTTC
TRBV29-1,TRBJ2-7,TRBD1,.,CSVEGLRTGSYEQYF,TGCAGCGTTGAAGGACTAAGGACAGGGAGCTACGAGCAGTACTTC
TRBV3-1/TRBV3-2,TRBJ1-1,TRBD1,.,CASSLGQANTEAFF,TGTGCCAGCAGCCTCGGACAGGCGAACACTGAAGCTTTCTTT
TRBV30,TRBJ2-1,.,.,CAWGPQGNEQFF,TGTGCCTGGGGACCACAGGGCAATGAGCAGTTCTTC
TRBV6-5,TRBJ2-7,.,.,CASSPVSGVPYEQYF,TGTGCCAGCAGTCCCGTATCCGGGGTCCCCTACGAGCAGTACTTC
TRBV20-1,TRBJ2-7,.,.,CSASGFGVPEQYF,TGCAGTGCTAGTGGTTTCGGGGTTCCCGAGCAGTACTTC
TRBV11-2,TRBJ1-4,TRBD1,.,CASSSTDRGEKLFF,TGTGCCAGCAGCTCCACGGACAGGGGTGAAAAACTGTTTTTT
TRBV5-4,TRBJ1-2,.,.,CASSLGTDYGYTF,TGTGCCAGCAGCTTGGGTACAGACTATGGCTACACCTTC
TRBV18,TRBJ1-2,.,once,CASSPRGNVNNYGYTF,TGTGCCAGCTCACCACGCGGAAATGTCAACAACTATGGCTACACCTTC
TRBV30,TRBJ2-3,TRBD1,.,CAWSVKRGLDTQYF,TGTGCCTGGAGTGTAAAAAGGGGGCTGGATACGCAGTATTTT
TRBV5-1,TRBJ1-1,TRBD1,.,CASSSGQGVAEAFF,TGCGCCAGCAGCTCAGGACAGGGGGTCGCTGAAGCTTTCTTT
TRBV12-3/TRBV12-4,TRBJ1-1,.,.,CASTLSRATEAFF,TGTGCCAGCACCTTATCCAGGGCCACTGAAGCTTTCTTT
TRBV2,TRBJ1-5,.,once,CASIGVGGANQPQHF,TGTGCCAGCATTGGGGTTGGTGGGGCCAATCAGCCCCAGCATTTT
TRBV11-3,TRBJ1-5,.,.,CASSLEVSGPGQPQHF,TGTGCCAGCAGCTTAGAGGTCTCAGGTCCTGGTCAGCCCCAGCATTTT
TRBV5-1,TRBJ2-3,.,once,CASKTRDTDTQYF,TGCGCCAGCAAAACTAGAGACACAGATACGCAGTATTTT
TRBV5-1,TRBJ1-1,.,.,CASRPVSGNTEAFF,TGCGCCAGCAGACCAGTATCGGGGAACACTGAAGCTTTCTTT
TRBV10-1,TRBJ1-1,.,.,CASSETGSDTEAFF,TGCGCCAGCAGTGAGACGGGGAGTGACACTGAAGCTTTCTTT
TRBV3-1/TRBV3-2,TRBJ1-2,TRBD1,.,CASSQARPGGYGYTF,TGTGCCAGCAGCCAAGCTAGGCCAGGGGGATATGGCTACACCTTC
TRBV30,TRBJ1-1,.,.,CAWYRVPNTEAFF,TGTGCCTGGTACAGGGTACCGAACACTGAAGCTTTCTTT
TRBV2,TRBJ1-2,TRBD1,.,CASSEGPGQSYGYTF,TGTGCCAGCAGTGAAGGACCGGGACAGTCCTATGGCTACACCTTC
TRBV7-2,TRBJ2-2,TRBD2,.,CASSIGAGANTGELFF,TGTGCCAGCAGCATCGGAGCGGGAGCGAACACCGGGGAGCTGTTTTTT